This TCR beta chain was found in a study of blood T cells in healthy people across ages. The authors ran a second PCR of about 6 to 11 cycles using a sample-barcoded 5' primer and a J-beta primer mix. TCRdb used MiXCR to reprocess the 5' RACE reads, holding one entry per CDR3 protein. Among some 730,000 distinct CDR3 sequences listed, around a fifth were seen once. The CDR3 extends over 17 amino acids. Germline V gene data show CDR1 as SGHTA and CDR2 as FQGNSA. Germline trimming cut 4 bases from V and 2 bases from J; bases unmatched to any gene: 5. The table lists this clonotype with a count of one. In terms of origin and age, donors were healthy Caucasian individuals from Russia aged roughly 6 to 100. Each sample provided at least 5 micrograms of extracted total RNA.

The J gene is TRBJ2-5, the V gene TRBV7-2, with 15 bases matching TRBD2. Sample: blood. The sequence was collected from a man in his 70s in good health. The CDR3 is CASSWRTSGRGQETQYF. The CDR3 region has the DNA TGTGCCAGCAGCTGGAGGACTAGCGGGAGGGGACAAGAGACCCAGTACTTC.